A selection of T cell receptor beta chains follows, all from one sample in a study of blood T cell repertoires in COVID-19. Produced via immunoSEQ multiplex PCR; TCRdb's table is partial and in-frame only. The sample comprises approximately 90,000 clones, about 89% of which are singletons, and 4.5% to 6.5% rests with the top ten. Sequenced material: peripheral blood. Receptors originate from a man between 60 and 70 years old with COVID-19, enrolled during active disease. The CDR3 runs from the conserved cysteine through the conserved F or W. The order of the fields is D gene, J gene, V gene, clone size, CDR3 DNA, CDR3 protein. The D gene is left open where the match is weak. The size entry is marked missing in some rows and otherwise reads once, few, many or a size class.

D gene: .
J gene: TRBJ1-1
V gene: TRBV4-2
clone size: .
CDR3 DNA: TGTGCCAGCAGCCAAGATTGGGCCGGATCCATGAACACTGAAGCTTTCTTT
CDR3 protein: CASSQDWAGSMNTEAFF

D gene: .
J gene: TRBJ1-2
V gene: TRBV6-5
clone size: .
CDR3 DNA: TGTGCCAGCAGTTACTCCAGGGATGGCTACACCTTC
CDR3 protein: CASSYSRDGYTF

D gene: TRBD2
J gene: TRBJ2-7
V gene: TRBV25-1
clone size: .
CDR3 DNA: TGTGCCAGCAGTTCGACTAGCGGACTCTACGAGCAGTACTTC
CDR3 protein: CASSSTSGLYEQYF

D gene: .
J gene: TRBJ2-1
V gene: TRBV27
clone size: .
CDR3 DNA: TGTGCCAGCAGTTTAGGAGGGGGCTACCCTCACTCCTACAATGAGCAGTTCTTC
CDR3 protein: CASSLGGGYPHSYNEQFF

D gene: .
J gene: TRBJ1-1
V gene: TRBV27
clone size: .
CDR3 DNA: TGTGCCAGCAGTCTACTGGGGCGCGAAGCTTTCTTT
CDR3 protein: CASSLLGREAFF

D gene: TRBD2
J gene: TRBJ2-1
V gene: TRBV28
clone size: .
CDR3 DNA: TGTGCCAGCAGTTTTAGCGGGAGGGCAAATGAGCAGTTCTTC
CDR3 protein: CASSFSGRANEQFF

D gene: .
J gene: TRBJ1-1
V gene: TRBV4-1
clone size: .
CDR3 DNA: TGCGCCACCACAAAGGAGGGGCCCATGAACACTGAAGCTTTCTTT
CDR3 protein: CATTKEGPMNTEAFF

D gene: TRBD1
J gene: TRBJ2-7
V gene: TRBV5-4
clone size: .
CDR3 DNA: TGTGCCAGCAGCTTAAGAGGACAGGGACCCTACGAGCAGTACTTC
CDR3 protein: CASSLRGQGPYEQYF

D gene: TRBD1
J gene: TRBJ1-4
V gene: TRBV30
clone size: .
CDR3 DNA: TGTGCCTGGAGTGTAACGGACAGGCTTAATGAAAAACTGTTTTTT
CDR3 protein: CAWSVTDRLNEKLFF

D gene: .
J gene: TRBJ1-2
V gene: TRBV28
clone size: .
CDR3 DNA: TGTGCCAGCAGTAGCAGGGTGAACTATGGCTACACCTTC
CDR3 protein: CASSSRVNYGYTF

D gene: .
J gene: TRBJ2-4
V gene: TRBV21-1
clone size: few
CDR3 DNA: TGTGCCAGCAGCTTCTACCCGGGACAGGGGAAAAACATTCAGTACTTC
CDR3 protein: CASSFYPGQGKNIQYF

D gene: TRBD2
J gene: TRBJ2-7
V gene: TRBV9
clone size: many
CDR3 DNA: TGTGCCAGCAGCGTAGAGCCTAGCGGGAGCTCCTACGAGCAGTACTTC
CDR3 protein: CASSVEPSGSSYEQYF

D gene: TRBD2
J gene: TRBJ2-1
V gene: TRBV2
clone size: .
CDR3 DNA: TGTGCCAGCAGTGAAGAACTAGCGGGAGTCATTGAGCAGTTCTTC
CDR3 protein: CASSEELAGVIEQFF

D gene: TRBD2
J gene: TRBJ2-3
V gene: TRBV4-1
clone size: .
CDR3 DNA: TGCGCCAGCAGCCAGGGGTTAGCGGGAGGCCGTGCTAGCACAGATACGCAGTATTTT
CDR3 protein: CASSQGLAGGRASTDTQYF

D gene: .
J gene: TRBJ2-1
V gene: TRBV19
clone size: .
CDR3 DNA: TGTGCCAGTAGTGCAAGACAGAGCTCCTACAATGAGCAGTTCTTC
CDR3 protein: CASSARQSSYNEQFF

D gene: .
J gene: TRBJ1-1
V gene: TRBV4-1
clone size: .
CDR3 DNA: TGCGCCAGCAGCCAAGATATTGTCACTGAAGCTTTCTTT
CDR3 protein: CASSQDIVTEAFF

D gene: TRBD1
J gene: TRBJ1-2
V gene: TRBV11-3
clone size: .
CDR3 DNA: TGTGCCAGCAGCTGGGACAGGGACTTTGGCTACACCTTC
CDR3 protein: CASSWDRDFGYTF

D gene: .
J gene: TRBJ2-1
V gene: TRBV10-3
clone size: once
CDR3 DNA: TGTGCCATCAGTGAGTCTCCCTCACTAGAGACTGGCGAGCAGTTCTTC
CDR3 protein: CAISESPSLETGEQFF

D gene: TRBD1
J gene: TRBJ2-3
V gene: TRBV6-4
clone size: .
CDR3 DNA: TGTGCCAGCAGTGACTCGACAGGGGCGGGAGATACGCAGTATTTT
CDR3 protein: CASSDSTGAGDTQYF

D gene: .
J gene: TRBJ2-3
V gene: TRBV9
clone size: .
CDR3 DNA: TGTGCCAGCAGCCTAACGAGGGCGGGCACAGATACGCAGTATTTT
CDR3 protein: CASSLTRAGTDTQYF

D gene: TRBD1
J gene: TRBJ1-1
V gene: TRBV2
clone size: .
CDR3 DNA: TGTGCCAGCACCTCAGGGGTAGACAGGGGGAACACTGAAGCTTTCTTT
CDR3 protein: CASTSGVDRGNTEAFF

D gene: TRBD1
J gene: TRBJ1-1
V gene: TRBV5-1
clone size: once
CDR3 DNA: TGCGCCAGCAGCTTGAACAGGGGAGGCACTGAAGCTTTCTTT
CDR3 protein: CASSLNRGGTEAFF

D gene: .
J gene: TRBJ1-5
V gene: TRBV18
clone size: .
CDR3 DNA: TGTGCCAGCTCACCACCGCGGGCAGACCCTCAATGTCACCAGCATTTT
CDR3 protein: CASSPPRADPQCHQHF

D gene: TRBD2
J gene: TRBJ2-7
V gene: TRBV20-1
clone size: .
CDR3 DNA: TGCAGTGCTAGTGGACTAGCGGGAGGCTCTTACTATTACGAGCAGTACTTC
CDR3 protein: CSASGLAGGSYYYEQYF

D gene: .
J gene: TRBJ2-7
V gene: TRBV11-2
clone size: .
CDR3 DNA: TGTGCCAGCAGCTTAGGGACAGACAGTCGGCAGTACTTC
CDR3 protein: CASSLGTDSRQYF

D gene: .
J gene: TRBJ2-7
V gene: TRBV7-3
clone size: .
CDR3 DNA: TGTGCCAGCAGCTTAGGAGGGCCACACTACGAGCAGTACTTC
CDR3 protein: CASSLGGPHYEQYF

D gene: .
J gene: TRBJ2-7
V gene: TRBV6-5
clone size: .
CDR3 DNA: TGTGCCAGCAGTTACGGGGGCGGGGAGCAGTACTTC
CDR3 protein: CASSYGGGEQYF

D gene: .
J gene: TRBJ1-6
V gene: TRBV12-5
clone size: .
CDR3 DNA: TGTGCTAGTGGTTCTCGGGACGGGGGAAATTCACCCCTCCACTTT
CDR3 protein: CASGSRDGGNSPLHF

D gene: TRBD2
J gene: TRBJ2-2
V gene: TRBV11-3
clone size: .
CDR3 DNA: TGTGCCAGCAGCGCCCAACTGACTAGCGGGAGGCCCTCGGGGGAGCTGTTTTTT
CDR3 protein: CASSAQLTSGRPSGELFF

D gene: .
J gene: TRBJ1-3
V gene: TRBV3-1/TRBV3-2
clone size: .
CDR3 DNA: TGTGCCAGCAGCCAAGATCTTTGGGCCGTCTCTGGAAACACCATATATTTT
CDR3 protein: CASSQDLWAVSGNTIYF

D gene: .
J gene: TRBJ1-1
V gene: TRBV19
clone size: few
CDR3 DNA: TGTGCCAGTAGTATAACAGGGATCACTGAAGCTTTCTTT
CDR3 protein: CASSITGITEAFF

D gene: .
J gene: TRBJ1-4
V gene: TRBV30
clone size: .
CDR3 DNA: TGTGCCTGGAGTTCAAACGGGGGTGAAAAACTGTTTTTT
CDR3 protein: CAWSSNGGEKLFF

D gene: .
J gene: TRBJ1-6
V gene: TRBV3-1/TRBV3-2
clone size: .
CDR3 DNA: TGTGCCAGCAGTCCCTTCATTGAGGGAGCCCTCCACTTT
CDR3 protein: CASSPFIEGALHF

D gene: .
J gene: TRBJ1-5
V gene: TRBV6-5
clone size: .
CDR3 DNA: TGTGCCAGCAGATCAGGGGATCAGCCCCAGCATTTT
CDR3 protein: CASRSGDQPQHF

D gene: .
J gene: TRBJ1-5
V gene: TRBV3-1/TRBV3-2
clone size: .
CDR3 DNA: TGTGCCAGCAGCCAAGATCGGAGCCAGCCCCAGCATTTT
CDR3 protein: CASSQDRSQPQHF

D gene: .
J gene: TRBJ2-2
V gene: TRBV6-4
clone size: .
CDR3 DNA: TGTGCCAGCAGTGACGTTCTTTTCACCGGGGAGCTGTTTTTT
CDR3 protein: CASSDVLFTGELFF

D gene: TRBD2
J gene: TRBJ2-7
V gene: TRBV27
clone size: .
CDR3 DNA: TGTGCCAGCAGTACTAGCGGGAGGGCGGGGCAGTACTTC
CDR3 protein: CASSTSGRAGQYF

D gene: TRBD1
J gene: TRBJ2-4
V gene: TRBV19
clone size: .
CDR3 DNA: TGTGCCAGTAGTACAGACAGGGGGCGCAACATTCAGTACTTC
CDR3 protein: CASSTDRGRNIQYF

D gene: .
J gene: TRBJ2-1
V gene: TRBV18
clone size: .
CDR3 DNA: TGTGCCAGCTCACCAGGGGGGAATGAGCAGTTCTTC
CDR3 protein: CASSPGGNEQFF

D gene: TRBD2
J gene: TRBJ2-1
V gene: TRBV5-1
clone size: once
CDR3 DNA: TGCGCCAGCAGCCCTGGGACTAGCGGGATCGAGCAGTTCTTC
CDR3 protein: CASSPGTSGIEQFF

D gene: .
J gene: TRBJ1-6
V gene: TRBV7-9
clone size: .
CDR3 DNA: TGTGCCAGCAGCTTGTCACAGGGAGCTAATTCACCCCTCCACTTT
CDR3 protein: CASSLSQGANSPLHF

D gene: .
J gene: TRBJ2-7
V gene: TRBV6-2/TRBV6-3
clone size: .
CDR3 DNA: TGTGCCAGCAGCCGAGCCGCCCTCGAGCAGTACTTC
CDR3 protein: CASSRAALEQYF